This TCR beta chain appears in the sequencing data of a study of cytomegalovirus exposure and HLA in healthy donors. General observations from the study: Information on immune exposure was restricted to one variable (CMV serostatus). For most TCR beta V segments, an earlier analysis put the productive rate at about 87% or about 30% of the time. There were some V segments, including TRBV6-2 and TRBV6-3, excluded as indistinguishable.

On this clone: Its antigen is not known.

Use of 60 Vbeta and 13 Jbeta primers characterized the PCR. Data came from immunoSEQ multiplex PCR; TCRdb stores just in-frame clones and leaves some out. In the table there are roughly 180,000 clones, more than 75% of which are singletons. The CDR3 totals 18 residues. V was cut by 1 base and J by 2 bases, with 20 bases left in between. Per the germline V gene, CDR1 is SGHTA and CDR2 is FQGNSA. The sequenced material came from PBMCs. This rearrangement joins TRBV7-2 to TRBJ2-5, with a weak D call TRBD1 (6 bases). This TCR came from a woman in her 30s in good health and CMV-seropositive. CDR3 sequence: CASSLVYHGSGEQETQYF. The CDR3 region has the DNA TGTGCCAGCAGCTTAGTTTATCATGGGTCAGGGGAGCAAGAGACCCAGTACTTC.